A selection of T cell receptor beta chains follows, all from one sample in a study of OX40 agonist ivuxolimab in advanced cancers. Generated by immunoSEQ multiplex PCR, the TCRdb table keeps only in-frame clones and is missing some. The sample holds about 84,000 clones, 85% to 90% seen once. Source: CD4+ or CD8+ T cells sorted from blood, taken in a trial of the OX40 agonist ivuxolimab. Receptors originate from an adult with an advanced solid tumor such as melanoma, head and neck, liver or kidney cancer. The CDR3 runs from the conserved cysteine through the conserved F or W. D genes are given only for firm matches. Part of the rows lack a size; the others show once, few, many or a class for expanded clones.

J gene: TRBJ2-3
clone size: .
CDR3 length: 13
V gene: TRBV10-3
D gene: .
CDR3 DNA: TGTGCCATCAGTGGGGGGGGCCTAAATACGCAGTATTTT
CDR3 protein: CAISGGGLNTQYF

J gene: TRBJ2-5
clone size: .
CDR3 length: 16
V gene: TRBV9
D gene: .
CDR3 DNA: TGTGCCAGCAGCGTAGCGCCGCATGGGGTGGTAGAGACCCAGTACTTC
CDR3 protein: CASSVAPHGVVETQYF

J gene: TRBJ1-6
clone size: few
CDR3 length: 16
V gene: TRBV13
D gene: .
CDR3 DNA: TGTGCCAGCAGCTTAAGGGTAGCGCGGGCCACTTCACCCCTCCACTTT
CDR3 protein: CASSLRVARATSPLHF

J gene: TRBJ2-6
clone size: .
CDR3 length: 12
V gene: TRBV6-5
D gene: .
CDR3 DNA: TGTGCCAGCACTTCCGGGGCCAACGTCCTGACTTTC
CDR3 protein: CASTSGANVLTF

J gene: TRBJ2-3
clone size: .
CDR3 length: 15
V gene: TRBV2
D gene: TRBD2
CDR3 DNA: TGTGCCAGCAGGGGGACTAGCTTTGGCACAGATACGCAGTATTTT
CDR3 protein: CASRGTSFGTDTQYF

J gene: TRBJ1-2
clone size: .
CDR3 length: 14
V gene: TRBV7-2
D gene: .
CDR3 DNA: TGTGCCAGCAGCTTAGCACAGGAGAACTATGGCTACACCTTC
CDR3 protein: CASSLAQENYGYTF

J gene: TRBJ2-1
clone size: once
CDR3 length: 17
V gene: TRBV14
D gene: .
CDR3 DNA: TGTGCCAGCAGCCGACTGGGGCGGTCGGGGGTCTACAATGAGCAGTTCTTC
CDR3 protein: CASSRLGRSGVYNEQFF

J gene: TRBJ1-2
clone size: .
CDR3 length: 16
V gene: TRBV5-1
D gene: TRBD1
CDR3 DNA: TGCGCCAGCGGCACGAGGCAGGGGGCTTCGGTGGAGGGCTACACCTTC
CDR3 protein: CASGTRQGASVEGYTF

J gene: TRBJ1-4
clone size: .
CDR3 length: 16
V gene: TRBV4-1
D gene: TRBD1
CDR3 DNA: TGCGCCAGCAGCCAACCCAGAGGGACAGGGAATGAAAAACTGTTTTTT
CDR3 protein: CASSQPRGTGNEKLFF

J gene: TRBJ1-1
clone size: .
CDR3 length: 12
V gene: TRBV5-6
D gene: .
CDR3 DNA: TGTGCCAGCAGCTTCGAGGGTTTTGAAGCTTTCTTT
CDR3 protein: CASSFEGFEAFF

J gene: TRBJ1-1
clone size: few
CDR3 length: 13
V gene: TRBV6-1
D gene: .
CDR3 DNA: TGTGCCAGCAGTGATGCTCGACACACTGAAGCTTTCTTT
CDR3 protein: CASSDARHTEAFF

J gene: TRBJ2-3
clone size: .
CDR3 length: 16
V gene: TRBV5-6
D gene: .
CDR3 DNA: TGTGCCAGCAGCTTGGAGGCGCGGCGTAGCACAGATACGCAGTATTTT
CDR3 protein: CASSLEARRSTDTQYF

J gene: TRBJ2-7
clone size: .
CDR3 length: 15
V gene: TRBV7-6
D gene: .
CDR3 DNA: TGTGCCAGCAGCTACCTACCACGACCCTCCTACGAGCAGTACTTC
CDR3 protein: CASSYLPRPSYEQYF

J gene: TRBJ2-3
clone size: .
CDR3 length: 13
V gene: TRBV7-9
D gene: .
CDR3 DNA: TGTGCCAGCAGACCTGGTGGCACAGATACGCAGTATTTT
CDR3 protein: CASRPGGTDTQYF

J gene: TRBJ2-1
clone size: .
CDR3 length: 13
V gene: TRBV11-2
D gene: .
CDR3 DNA: TGTGCCAGCAGCTTAGGTCCACGGGGGCCGCAGTTCTTC
CDR3 protein: CASSLGPRGPQFF

J gene: TRBJ2-7
clone size: .
CDR3 length: 13
V gene: TRBV11-2
D gene: .
CDR3 DNA: TGTGCCAGCAGCTCCTCCCAGGGGGGGGAGCAGTACTTC
CDR3 protein: CASSSSQGGEQYF

J gene: TRBJ1-1
clone size: .
CDR3 length: 18
V gene: TRBV5-4
D gene: TRBD1
CDR3 DNA: TGTGCCAGCAGCTTCTTACAGGGGCCCCTAATTATGAACACTGAAGCTTTCTTT
CDR3 protein: CASSFLQGPLIMNTEAFF

J gene: TRBJ1-2
clone size: .
CDR3 length: 14
V gene: TRBV10-2
D gene: .
CDR3 DNA: TGCGCCAGCAGTGATCCGGGGGCTAACTATGGCTACACCTTC
CDR3 protein: CASSDPGANYGYTF

J gene: TRBJ1-4
clone size: .
CDR3 length: 13
V gene: TRBV27
D gene: .
CDR3 DNA: TGTGCCAGCAGTTTTTGGACGGGGGAAAAACTGTTTTTT
CDR3 protein: CASSFWTGEKLFF

J gene: TRBJ1-1
clone size: .
CDR3 length: 14
V gene: TRBV28
D gene: .
CDR3 DNA: TGTGCCAGCAGTTTTGAGTCATCGGTGGCTGAAGCTTTCTTT
CDR3 protein: CASSFESSVAEAFF

J gene: TRBJ2-7
clone size: few
CDR3 length: 13
V gene: TRBV13
D gene: .
CDR3 DNA: TGTGCCAGCAGCCCGACAGGGAGGGTCGAGCAGTACTTC
CDR3 protein: CASSPTGRVEQYF

J gene: TRBJ1-5
clone size: .
CDR3 length: 17
V gene: TRBV18
D gene: .
CDR3 DNA: TGTGCCAGCTCACCATCTTATACGCGGGAGAACAATCAGCCCCAGCATTTT
CDR3 protein: CASSPSYTRENNQPQHF

J gene: TRBJ2-2
clone size: .
CDR3 length: 16
V gene: TRBV15
D gene: .
CDR3 DNA: TGTGCCACCAGCAGGGGGGAGCAGGTCGGGGCCGGGGAGCTGTTTTTT
CDR3 protein: CATSRGEQVGAGELFF

J gene: TRBJ1-2
clone size: .
CDR3 length: 14
V gene: TRBV28
D gene: TRBD1
CDR3 DNA: TGTGCCAGCAGCCCCGGGACAGCGACAGCACGTTACACCTTC
CDR3 protein: CASSPGTATARYTF

J gene: TRBJ1-6
clone size: .
CDR3 length: 14
V gene: TRBV5-1
D gene: .
CDR3 DNA: TGCGCCAGCAGCTTGGAGCAAGGGGCCTCACCCCTCCACTTT
CDR3 protein: CASSLEQGASPLHF

J gene: TRBJ2-1
clone size: .
CDR3 length: 15
V gene: TRBV5-4
D gene: TRBD2
CDR3 DNA: TGTGCCAGCAGCTCAACTAGCGGGAGCTACAATGAGCAGTTCTTC
CDR3 protein: CASSSTSGSYNEQFF

J gene: TRBJ2-3
clone size: few
CDR3 length: 11
V gene: TRBV10-3
D gene: .
CDR3 DNA: TGTGCCATCAGCCAAGCAGATACGCAGTATTTT
CDR3 protein: CAISQADTQYF

J gene: TRBJ1-2
clone size: .
CDR3 length: 13
V gene: TRBV9
D gene: .
CDR3 DNA: TGTGCCAGCCGGGCAGGAGCTAACTATGGCTACACCTTC
CDR3 protein: CASRAGANYGYTF

J gene: TRBJ2-1
clone size: .
CDR3 length: 18
V gene: TRBV21-1
D gene: .
CDR3 DNA: TGTGCCAGCAGCAAAAAACCCCCCGAGCGGATCGCCTACAATGAGCAGTTCTTC
CDR3 protein: CASSKKPPERIAYNEQFF

J gene: TRBJ2-5
clone size: few
CDR3 length: 16
V gene: TRBV7-9
D gene: TRBD2
CDR3 DNA: TGTGCCAGCAGCTTACCGGCTAGCGGGAGTTGGGAGACCCAGTACTTC
CDR3 protein: CASSLPASGSWETQYF

J gene: TRBJ2-3
clone size: .
CDR3 length: 15
V gene: TRBV4-3
D gene: .
CDR3 DNA: TGCGCCAGCAGCCTTCAGGGAGGTCAGGCAGATACGCAGTATTTT
CDR3 protein: CASSLQGGQADTQYF

J gene: TRBJ2-3
clone size: .
CDR3 length: 11
V gene: TRBV7-2
D gene: .
CDR3 DNA: TGTGCCACCAGCTCCTGGGATACGCAGTATTTT
CDR3 protein: CATSSWDTQYF

J gene: TRBJ1-1
clone size: .
CDR3 length: 18
V gene: TRBV7-9
D gene: TRBD1
CDR3 DNA: TGTGCCAGCAGCTCTACGAGGCAGGGGGCGGTGGGAGCCACTGAAGCTTTCTTT
CDR3 protein: CASSSTRQGAVGATEAFF

J gene: TRBJ1-4
clone size: .
CDR3 length: 16
V gene: TRBV6-6
D gene: .
CDR3 DNA: TGTGCCAGCAGTTACTCGATGGCAGCTAGTAATGAAAAACTGTTTTTT
CDR3 protein: CASSYSMAASNEKLFF

J gene: TRBJ1-4
clone size: .
CDR3 length: 18
V gene: TRBV28
D gene: .
CDR3 DNA: TGTGCCAGCAGTTTATGGTTTCAGGGAACGGCAACTAATGAAAAACTGTTTTTT
CDR3 protein: CASSLWFQGTATNEKLFF

J gene: TRBJ2-4
clone size: .
CDR3 length: 13
V gene: TRBV2
D gene: .
CDR3 DNA: TGTGCCAGCAGTGAAAGGGATTCAGACGTTCAGTACTTC
CDR3 protein: CASSERDSDVQYF

J gene: TRBJ1-3
clone size: .
CDR3 length: 15
V gene: TRBV6-5
D gene: TRBD1
CDR3 DNA: TGTGCCAGCAGTCGACAGGGAACCTCTGGAAACACCATATATTTT
CDR3 protein: CASSRQGTSGNTIYF

J gene: TRBJ1-1
clone size: .
CDR3 length: 15
V gene: TRBV6-5
D gene: .
CDR3 DNA: TGTGCCAGCAGTCTACGGGACCCCCAGAACACTGAAGCTTTCTTT
CDR3 protein: CASSLRDPQNTEAFF

J gene: TRBJ2-3
clone size: .
CDR3 length: 16
V gene: TRBV5-4
D gene: TRBD2
CDR3 DNA: TGTGCCAGCAGCTTGGAAGCGGGGCCTAGCACAGATACGCAGTATTTT
CDR3 protein: CASSLEAGPSTDTQYF

J gene: TRBJ2-3
clone size: .
CDR3 length: 15
V gene: TRBV7-3
D gene: .
CDR3 DNA: TGTGCCAGCAGCTTAAGTCGGGGAGCCACAGATACGCAGTATTTT
CDR3 protein: CASSLSRGATDTQYF

J gene: TRBJ2-3
clone size: .
CDR3 length: 11
V gene: TRBV18
D gene: .
CDR3 DNA: TGTGCCAGCTCACCACTGGATACGCAGTATTTT
CDR3 protein: CASSPLDTQYF

J gene: TRBJ2-3
clone size: .
CDR3 length: 16
V gene: TRBV5-4
D gene: .
CDR3 DNA: TGTGCCAGCAGTTTCAGGGAGAACCTCAACACAGATACGCAGTATTTT
CDR3 protein: CASSFRENLNTDTQYF

J gene: TRBJ1-1
clone size: .
CDR3 length: 12
V gene: TRBV28
D gene: TRBD1
CDR3 DNA: TGTGCCAGCAGTTTAGGGACAGGGGGAGCTTTCTTT
CDR3 protein: CASSLGTGGAFF

J gene: TRBJ2-7
clone size: .
CDR3 length: 14
V gene: TRBV7-7
D gene: .
CDR3 DNA: TGTGCTAGCAGCTTATCGACAGGCGACCTCGAGCAGTACTTC
CDR3 protein: CASSLSTGDLEQYF

J gene: TRBJ1-1
clone size: once
CDR3 length: 17
V gene: TRBV7-9
D gene: TRBD1
CDR3 DNA: TGTGCCAGCAGCTTCTACGGGACAGGGGGTGTTGGCACTGAAGCTTTCTTT
CDR3 protein: CASSFYGTGGVGTEAFF

J gene: TRBJ2-3
clone size: .
CDR3 length: 14
V gene: TRBV29-1
D gene: .
CDR3 DNA: TGCAGCGCACGGACATCTTGGGGCACAGATACGCAGTATTTT
CDR3 protein: CSARTSWGTDTQYF

J gene: TRBJ2-1
clone size: .
CDR3 length: 15
V gene: TRBV5-1
D gene: .
CDR3 DNA: TGCGCCAGCAGCACCACCCTGACAGGTTACAATGAGCAGTTCTTC
CDR3 protein: CASSTTLTGYNEQFF